Given below is one T cell receptor beta chain in context. These data are taken from a study of T cells in narcolepsy. Study overall: Healthy controls were enrolled alongside patients with narcolepsy type 1 or type 2.

The repertoire was sequenced with immunoSEQ multiplex PCR; TCRdb's copy has only in-frame clones and lacks some. The sample holds just over 20,000 clones, roughly 94% seen once. CDR3 length equals 14 residues. V was pared by 8 bases and J by 0 bases, with 12 bases between. Germline CDR1 ENHRY, CDR2 SYGVKD. Sequenced material: CD45RA- memory CD4+ T cells from PBMCs. This clonotype was sampled from a human donor with narcolepsy. This chain joins TRBV10-3 and TRBJ2-3, with D tentatively TRBD2 (6 bases). CDR3 coding DNA: TGTGCCATCTCACGGGACTCCAGCACAGATACGCAGTATTTT. Residues: CAISRDSSTDTQYF.